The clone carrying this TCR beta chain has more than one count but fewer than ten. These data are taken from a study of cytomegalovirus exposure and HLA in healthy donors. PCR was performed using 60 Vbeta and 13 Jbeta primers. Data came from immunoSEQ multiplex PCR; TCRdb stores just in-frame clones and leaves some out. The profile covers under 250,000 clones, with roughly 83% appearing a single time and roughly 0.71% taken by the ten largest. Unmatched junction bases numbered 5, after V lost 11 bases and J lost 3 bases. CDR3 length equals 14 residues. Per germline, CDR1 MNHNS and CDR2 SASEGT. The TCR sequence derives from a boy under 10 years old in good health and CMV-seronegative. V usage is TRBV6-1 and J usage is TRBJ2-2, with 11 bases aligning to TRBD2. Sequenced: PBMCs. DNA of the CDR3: TGTGCCGCAACTAGCGGGAGCGACACCGGGGAGCTGTTTTTT. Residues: CAATSGSDTGELFF.